The TCR beta chain described here comes from a study of blood T cell repertoires in COVID-19. Patients from Seattle were sampled longitudinally, starting during active infection. Only in-frame clones appear in the TCRdb table, and some are missing; sequencing was by immunoSEQ multiplex PCR. The sample has roughly 200,000 clones; about 93% are singletons. Germline V gene lookup returns CDR1 MNHEY and CDR2 SVGAGI. This CDR3 spans 14 amino acids. Trimming cost V 6 bases and J 0 bases, with 11 bases left between them. The clonotype was recovered from a man younger than 45 with COVID-19, enrolled during active disease. The sequencing input was peripheral blood. V gene TRBV6-5 combines with J gene TRBJ1-1, with a possible D match to TRBD1 (5 bases). The CDR3 DNA sequence: TGTGCCAGCAGGGACATAACCATGAACACTGAAGCTTTCTTT. This gives the protein CASRDITMNTEAFF.